Listed below are T cell receptor beta chains from one sample, sequenced in a study of T-cell reconstitution after alpha-beta-depleted transplantation in children. TCRdb fed the PCR reads into MiXCR, producing one record per CDR3 protein. The profile covers about 310,000 distinct CDR3 sequences, with 23% appearing a single time and approximately 11% taken by the ten largest. The sequenced sample was PBMCs, mostly from graft donor cells, obtained 180 days after TCRalphabeta/CD19-depleted stem cell transplant. These receptors all stem from a male patient between 5 and 17 years old who had a stem cell transplant for acute lymphoblastic leukemia, so the T cells may come from the graft donor. Both conserved end residues are part of each CDR3. Each record gives: clone size, J gene, V gene, D gene, CDR3 DNA, CDR3 protein. D genes are given only for firm matches. Clone size is shown for a subset of rows, as once, few, many or a class of expanded clone.

size: few; J: TRBJ2-7; V: TRBV5-1; D: .; DNA: TGCGCCAGCAGCTTGGTTGGGGGAGCCCCATACGAGCAGTACTTC; CDR3: CASSLVGGAPYEQYF
size: few; J: TRBJ1-2; V: TRBV7-2; D: TRBD1; DNA: TGTGCCAGCAGCCCCCAAGGCGGGACAGGGGGCAATGGCTACACCTTC; CDR3: CASSPQGGTGGNGYTF
size: .; J: TRBJ2-4; V: TRBV7-6; D: TRBD2; DNA: TGTGCCAGCAGCTTAGGCGGACTAGCGGGAGCGGATAGAGCCAAAAACATTCAGTACTTC; CDR3: CASSLGGLAGADRAKNIQYF
size: .; J: TRBJ2-7; V: TRBV12-3/TRBV12-4; D: .; DNA: TGTGCCAGCAGTTTCGGACTACCCGAGCAGTACTTC; CDR3: CASSFGLPEQYF
size: few; J: TRBJ2-5; V: TRBV3-1; D: TRBD2; DNA: TGTGCCAGCAGCCAAGCGCCGGGGGAGGGCCAAGAGACCCAGTACTTC; CDR3: CASSQAPGEGQETQYF
size: few; J: TRBJ2-5; V: TRBV10-3; D: .; DNA: TGTGCCATCAGGGCTCTGGGGACGGAGACCCAGTACTTC; CDR3: CAIRALGTETQYF
size: few; J: TRBJ2-1; V: TRBV20-1; D: TRBD2; DNA: TGCAGTGGGGGATTAACTAGCGTCAATGAGCAGTTCTTC; CDR3: CSGGLTSVNEQFF
size: few; J: TRBJ1-6; V: TRBV20-1; D: .; DNA: TGCAGTGCTAGGGTAGCCACGAATTCACCCCTCCACTTT; CDR3: CSARVATNSPLHF
size: .; J: TRBJ2-7; V: TRBV10-1; D: .; DNA: TGCGCCAGCAGTCCTGGTGGTGCAGGGGGGTCCTACGAGCAGTACTTC; CDR3: CASSPGGAGGSYEQYF
size: few; J: TRBJ2-1; V: TRBV12-3/TRBV12-4; D: TRBD2; DNA: TGTGCCAGCATTTCTATCGCGGGAGCCTCCTACAATGAGCAGTTCTTC; CDR3: CASISIAGASYNEQFF
size: .; J: TRBJ2-1; V: TRBV5-1; D: TRBD2; DNA: TGCGCCAGCAGCTTGATCCGGACTAGCGGGCTATCCTACAATGAGCAGTTCTTC; CDR3: CASSLIRTSGLSYNEQFF